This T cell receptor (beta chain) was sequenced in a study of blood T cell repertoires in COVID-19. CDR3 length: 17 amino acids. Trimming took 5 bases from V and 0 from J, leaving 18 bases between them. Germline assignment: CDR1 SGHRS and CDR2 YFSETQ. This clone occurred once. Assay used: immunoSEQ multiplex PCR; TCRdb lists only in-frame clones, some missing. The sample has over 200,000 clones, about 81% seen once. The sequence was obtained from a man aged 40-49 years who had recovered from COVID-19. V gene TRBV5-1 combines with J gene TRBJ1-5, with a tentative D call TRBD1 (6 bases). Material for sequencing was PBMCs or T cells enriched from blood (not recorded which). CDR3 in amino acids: CASSWDIRRYSNQPQHF. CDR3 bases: TGCGCCAGCAGTTGGGACATTCGACGTTATAGCAATCAGCCCCAGCATTTT.